These 28 T cell receptor beta chains originate from one sample sequenced in a study of vaccination and CD4 T cells after COVID-19. Treatment of the sample: roughly ten-day PBMC culture with coronavirus spike peptide pools or control peptides (ViraFEST assay). No antigen is known for these receptors. Sequencing of cultured CD4+ T cell DNA used the Oncomine TCR Beta short-read assay. Using its own MiXCR run on the PCR reads, TCRdb lists one record per CDR3 protein. The data contain 20,000 to 30,000 distinct CDR3 sequences, around 49% of them singletons. The sample comprised CD4+ T cells from blood, cultured in vitro. These receptors all come from a human donor who had recovered from COVID-19.

The V and J genes are TRBV2 and TRBJ1-3; perhaps TRBD1 as D (6 bases). V was shortened by 6 bases and J by 0 bases, with 6 bases between the two germline ends. Germline loops: CDR1 SNHLY, CDR2 FYNNEI. The CDR3 has 13 amino acids. CDR3 amino acids: CASRQGSGNTIYF. The CDR3 coding sequence is TGTGCCAGCAGACAGGGCTCTGGAAACACCATATATTTT.

The chain combines TRBV6-5 with TRBJ2-1, with D hard to call. The CDR3 extends over 13 amino acids. Germline V gene lookup returns CDR1 MNHEY and CDR2 SVGAGI. V gave up 2 bases and J gave up 8 bases, with 10 bases separating them. As DNA, the CDR3 is TGTGCCAGCAGTTACGGGCTAGTCTATGAGCAGTTCTTC. This encodes CASSYGLVYEQFF.

The chain employs TRBV21-1 and TRBJ1-2; the D segment call TRBD1 is taken from the table without a DNA check. TRBV21-1 corresponds to a pseudogene. The CDR3 covers 16 residues. The CDR3 loop is CASSKGFRGLLYGYTF. The CDR3 DNA is TGTGCCAGCAGCAAAGGCTTCAGGGGGCTTCTCTATGGCTACACCTTC.

Only a few counts were recorded for this clonotype. The chain joins TRBV7-3 to TRBJ1-6, with D tentatively TRBD1 (5 bases). Trimming shortened V by 0 bases and J by 7 bases, and 10 bases separated the two germline ends. The CDR3 loop spans 15 amino acids. The germline gives CDR1 SGHTA, CDR2 FQGTGA. CDR3 coding DNA: TGTGCCAGCAGCTTAACAGGGGACGGGAATTCACCCCTCCACTTT. Residues: CASSLTGDGNSPLHF.

This clonotype was observed once. V is TRBV28 and J is TRBJ2-4, with D hard to call. Trimming stripped 5 bases from V and 0 bases from J, with 11 bases between. The CDR3 covers 15 residues. CDR1 is MDHEN and CDR2 is SYDVKM in the germline V gene. CDR3 in DNA: TGTGCCAGCAGTGGGGTTGGCACAGCCAAAAACATTCAGTACTTC. Translated, it gives CASSGVGTAKNIQYF.

As concerns this clonotype: Compared with germline, one end of the junction differs, possibly owing to a read error. The chain recombines TRBV11-1 with TRBJ2-2; tentatively, D is TRBD1 (5 bases). The CDR3 is made up of 16 amino acids. CDR1 and CDR2 from the germline V gene are SGHAT and FQDESV (reference sequence). CDR3 residues: CASRLDGAGAAGELFF. The CDR3, as DNA: TGTGCCAGCAGGTTAGATGGGGCCGGTGCGGCCGGGGAGCTGTTTTTT.

The J gene is TRBJ2-6, the V gene TRBV20-1; no clear D. Between the trimmed V and J ends, which lost 1 base and 1 base, there was a span of 5 bases. Germline V gives CDR1 DFQATT, CDR2 SNEGSKA (reference sequence). This CDR3 spans 14 amino acids. CDR3 in DNA: TGCAGTGCTAGAGTAGGGTCTGGGGCCAACGTCCTGACTTTC. Its translation is CSARVGSGANVLTF.

The rearrangement uses TRBV2 and TRBJ1-4, with unresolved D. V lost 4 bases and J lost 7, with 16 bases in between. The CDR3 spans 15 residues. Germline values: CDR1 SNHLY, CDR2 FYNNEI. In DNA, the CDR3 is TGTGCCAGCAGTGTTCTGGTCGGCCGAGGTGAAAAACTGTTTTTT. It specifies CASSVLVGRGEKLFF.

The genes are TRBV29-1 and TRBJ1-5; maybe TRBD1 (5 bases). Germline values: CDR1 SQVTM, CDR2 ANQGSEA. This CDR3 has 13 amino acids. Trimming removed 6 bases from V and 3 bases from J, with 12 bases in between. The CDR3 region is CSVRGAFNQPQHF. CDR3 bases: TGCAGCGTCCGAGGGGCCTTCAATCAGCCCCAGCATTTT.

This clonotype has only a few counts. The chain carries TRBV20-1 and TRBJ1-5; perhaps TRBD1 as D (5 bases). The germline V gene has CDR1 DFQATT and CDR2 SNEGSKA (reference sequence). Trimming took 5 bases from V and 3 from J, leaving 11 bases between them. CDR3 size: 13 residues. DNA for the CDR3: TGCAGTGCTGATCAGGGACTCAATCAGCCCCAGCATTTT. Its protein is CSADQGLNQPQHF.

This chain links TRBV10-3 with TRBJ2-1, with TRBD2 matching over 10 bases. The germline CDR1 and CDR2 sequences are ENHRY and SYGVKD. V shed 6 bases and J 1 base; nucleotides not matched to a gene: 18. This CDR3 has 20 amino acids. The CDR3 DNA reads as TGTGCCATCAGCCCCACAGGGGGGGGTAGCGGGAGGCGTTCCTACAATGAGCAGTTCTTC. Amino acid sequence: CAISPTGGGSGRRSYNEQFF.

This clonotype has more than one count but fewer than ten. The chain is built from TRBV20-1 and TRBJ2-7, with a possible D match to TRBD2 (7 bases). Germline assignment: CDR1 DFQATT and CDR2 SNEGSKA (reference sequence). The CDR3 extends over 18 amino acids. V was shortened by 5 bases and J by 3 bases, with 29 bases between the two germline ends. CDR3 nucleotides: TGCAGTGCTCTAGGCTTCGGGAGGACAGTCAAAGGGAACTACGAGCAGTACTTC. The encoded protein is CSALGFGRTVKGNYEQYF.

The chain couples TRBV19 to TRBJ2-4, with TRBD1 identical over 7 bases. The CDR3 is 19 amino acids. The V gene end was trimmed by 10 bases and the J gene end by 2 bases; junction bases not matched to a gene: 23. CDR1 and CDR2 (germline): LNHDA, SQIVND (reference sequence). CDR3 protein: CATLLSPRTGVFPKNIQYF. DNA for the CDR3: TGTGCCACTCTCCTTAGTCCCCGCACAGGGGTCTTTCCCAAAAACATTCAGTACTTC.

This clonotype was counted between two and nine times. CDR3 loop: CASRGQINQPQHF. CDR3 DNA sequence: TGTGCCAGCAGGGGACAAATCAATCAGCCCCAGCATTTT. The gene calls are TRBV12-3 or TRBV12-4 and TRBJ1-5; TRBD1 is a possible D gene (6 bases). The CDR3 has 13 amino acids. V was pared by 6 bases and J by 3 bases, with 9 bases between.

The rearrangement uses TRBV21-1 and TRBJ2-2; TRBD1 is the table's D call, not checked against the DNA. TRBV21-1 is a known pseudogene. This CDR3 is built from 16 residues. The CDR3 coding sequence is TGTGCCAGCAGCTGGGCGCAGGGGCTCGGCACCGGGGAGCTGTTTTTT. This encodes CASSWAQGLGTGELFF.

This clonotype turned up a few times. This chain joins TRBV5-1 and TRBJ2-7; 9 bases are shared with TRBD2. Germline lookup yields CDR1 SGHRS and CDR2 YFSETQ. The trim removed 4 bases at V and 4 bases at J, leaving 3 bases unmatched. This CDR3 contains 13 residues. In DNA, the CDR3 is TGCGCCAGCAGCGCGGGGGGGAATTACGAGCAGTACTTC. As protein: CASSAGGNYEQYF. Full variable domain (remainder filled in from reference TRBV5-1 and TRBJ2-7): KAGVTQTPRYLIKTRGQQVTLSCSPISGHRSVSWYQQTPGQGLQFLFEYFSETQRNKGNFPGRFSGRQFSNSRSEMNVSTLELGDSALYLCASSAGGNYEQYFGPGTRLTVT.

The rearrangement joins TRBV28 to TRBJ2-7; 7 nucleotides align to TRBD2. This CDR3 comprises 14 residues. The germline CDR1 and CDR2 sequences are MDHEN and SYDVKM. The ends lost 6 bases at V and 2 bases at J; junction bases unmatched: 7. The CDR3 bases are TGTGCCAGCAGACCTAGACTAGCTACCTACGAGCAGTACTTC. Its translation is CASRPRLATYEQYF. The whole variable domain, filled in from reference TRBV28 and TRBJ2-7, reads DVKVTQSSRYLVKRTGEKVFLECVQDMDHENMFWYRQDPGLGLRLIYFSYDVKMKEKGDIPEGYSVSREKKERFSLILESASTNQTSMYLCASRPRLATYEQYFGPGTRLTVT.

This clonotype was observed a single time. The V and J genes are TRBV2 and TRBJ2-7; D is undetermined. The germline gives CDR1 SNHLY, CDR2 FYNNEI. The CDR3 contains 11 residues. The V gene lost 5 bases and the J gene lost 3 bases, with 5 bases spanning the gap. CDR3 region: CASSPSYEQYF. As DNA, the CDR3 is TGTGCCAGCAGTCCTAGCTACGAGCAGTACTTC.

This clonotype was counted a few times. The chain is built from TRBV19 and TRBJ1-1; maybe TRBD1 (5 bases). Germline V gene data show CDR1 as LNHDA and CDR2 as SQIVND (reference sequence). V shed 1 base and J shed 6 bases, with 12 bases lying between them. The CDR3 spans 14 residues. The CDR3 reads CASSIVSAGPEAFF. As DNA, the CDR3 is TGTGCCAGTAGTATAGTTTCCGCGGGACCTGAAGCTTTCTTT.

The V and J genes are TRBV5-1 and TRBJ2-5; 10 bases fit TRBD1. Germline CDR1 reads SGHRS; CDR2 reads YFSETQ. This CDR3 contains 15 residues. The J segment lost 3 bases and the V segment lost 5 bases, leaving 7 bases of the junction unmatched. CDR3 residues: CASSLAGTGEETQYF. DNA of the CDR3: TGCGCCAGCAGTTTAGCCGGGACAGGGGAAGAGACCCAGTACTTC.

V usage is TRBV2 and J usage is TRBJ1-1; 9 positions agree with TRBD1. After removal of 6 bases from V and 6 bases from J, the junction contained 8 bases not matched to a gene. CDR1 and CDR2 (germline): SNHLY, FYNNEI. The CDR3 sequence is 14 residues long. The CDR3 sequence: CASSWGQGLSEAFF. The DNA for the CDR3 is TGTGCCAGCAGCTGGGGACAGGGACTATCTGAAGCTTTCTTT. Using reference TRBV2 and TRBJ1-1 for the parts outside the CDR3, the full variable domain is EPEVTQTPSHQVTQMGQEVILRCVPISNHLYFYWYRQILGQKVEFLVSFYNNEISEKSEIFDDQFSVERPDGSNFTLKIRSTKLEDSAMYFCASSWGQGLSEAFFGQGTRLTVV.

The chain couples TRBV2 to TRBJ1-2; 7 positions agree with TRBD1. V shed 6 bases, J shed 12 bases, and the junction held 13 bases outside the gene matches. CDR3 length: 13 residues. Germline values: CDR1 SNHLY, CDR2 FYNNEI. CDR3 coding DNA: TGTGCCAGCAGAAGGGACAGCGAACCTGGGGACACCTTC. This encodes CASRRDSEPGDTF.

This clonotype has only a few counts. The J gene is TRBJ1-1, the V gene TRBV6-1; 7 bases match TRBD1. CDR3 length equals 11 residues. The germline CDR1 and CDR2 sequences are MNHNS and SASEGT. The V and J ends lost 5 bases and 10 bases, in that order; junction bases with no gene match: 4. The CDR3: CASSRTGRAFF. CDR3 DNA sequence: TGTGCCAGCAGTAGGACAGGCCGAGCTTTCTTT.

This sequence joins TRBV7-7 and TRBJ2-5, with D maybe TRBD1 (6 bases). V was pared by 5 bases and J by 4 bases, with 14 bases between. The CDR3 has 14 amino acids. In germline, CDR1 is SSHAT, CDR2 FNYEAQ (reference sequence). CDR3 coding DNA: TGTGCCAGCAGCCCAGCAGGGGTTGTAGAGACCCAGTACTTC. Translating gives CASSPAGVVETQYF.

This chain joins TRBV28 and TRBJ2-5; tentative D call: TRBD2 (6 bases). Between the trimmed V and J ends, which lost 4 bases and 2 bases, there was a span of 14 bases. The CDR3 length is 15 residues. Per the germline V gene, CDR1 is MDHEN and CDR2 is SYDVKM. CDR3 region: CASSSSERVQETQYF. The CDR3 region has the DNA TGTGCCAGCAGTTCGAGCGAGCGGGTTCAAGAGACCCAGTACTTC.

The chain employs TRBV2 and TRBJ1-5; D remains ambiguous. The V and J ends lost 6 bases and 3 bases respectively, with 9 bases between them. The germline gives CDR1 SNHLY, CDR2 FYNNEI. The CDR3 covers 13 residues. The DNA for the CDR3 is TGTGCCAGCAGGGGTTCCCCCAATCAGCCCCAGCATTTT. Translated: CASRGSPNQPQHF.

This clonotype was detected once. The rearrangement uses TRBV7-8 and TRBJ2-7; 9 bases line up with TRBD1. The germline gives CDR1 SGHVS, CDR2 FQNEAQ. The junction had 16 bases not matched to a gene; V was cut back by 4 bases and J by 3 bases. This CDR3 is 18 amino acids long. The DNA for the CDR3 is TGTGCCAGCAGCTCGTTAAAGGGGACAGGGCCCTCCAGCTACGAGCAGTACTTC. Protein: CASSSLKGTGPSSYEQYF. Supplemented by reference TRBV7-8 and TRBJ2-7, the full variable domain reads GAGVSQSPRYKVAKRGQDVALRCDPISGHVSLFWYQQALGQGPEFLTYFQNEAQLDKSGLPSDRFFAERPEGSVSTLKIQRTQQEDSAVYLCASSSLKGTGPSSYEQYFGPGTRLTVT.

The chain employs TRBV29-1 and TRBJ2-7; the D gene could be TRBD1 or TRBD2 (7 bases each). The CDR3 sequence is 11 residues long. Germline V gives CDR1 SQVTM, CDR2 ANQGSEA. With 7 bases removed from V and 6 bases from J, the gap between germline ends came to 13 bases. CDR3 DNA sequence: TGCAGCGCGTCCAGGGGGGGCGAGCAGTACTTC. Translating gives CSASRGGEQYF.